The clone carrying this T cell receptor (beta chain) was seen many times. Antigen unknown. This record belongs to a study of T cell repertoires in cytomegalovirus infection. Across the whole study: Public TCR beta signature analysis indicated the presence of both CMV infection and matching HLA type.

Via MiXCR, TCRdb re-called the reads, giving one row per CDR3 protein. The sample has around 740,000 distinct CDR3 sequences; 35% are singletons. Whole-study results and caveats: Cumulative public TCR beta family frequency identified carriers of CMV plus the relevant HLA. What dominated the ex vivo response were HLA-C-restricted CMV-specific TCR beta clonotypes.

Germline V gene lookup returns CDR1 SGHTA and CDR2 FQGNSA. The CDR3 contains 17 residues. V dropped 1 base and J dropped 3 bases, with 18 bases sitting between them. The material sequenced was PBMCs. The chain couples TRBV7-2 to TRBJ1-1, with D tentatively TRBD1 (5 bases). The receptor's source is a human donor in good health (CMV status not recorded). Some clones in this sample may be carry-over from other donors' samples. CDR3: CASSLVAFRGRDTEAFF. Written as DNA, the CDR3 is TGTGCCAGCAGCTTAGTCGCTTTCCGGGGGAGGGACACTGAAGCTTTCTTT.